The sequence of this TCR beta chain was determined in a study of B cell selection in AIRE deficiency. Study-wide results and caveats: Of a few thousand shared Treg TCRbeta sequences, 25% to 40% were healthy-only, approximately 9% patient-only. Shared Treg sequences had shorter CDR3s, biased toward rearrangements with few non-templated insertions.

The sorted conventional CD4 T cells were gated as CD4+CD127+. Authors' data handling: Approximately 1x10^5 patient and fewer than 150,000 healthy donor in-frame TCRbeta sequences came from conventional T cells. TCRdb keeps only in-frame clones here, not all; method: immunoSEQ multiplex PCR. For V, J and clone size, that table is used; D and trimming come from the DNA. The sample has under 30,000 clones, approximately 97% seen once; the top ten hold about 0.19%. The V gene lost 0 bases and the J gene lost 0 bases, with 13 bases spanning the gap. Germline CDR1 is LGHNA and CDR2 is YSLEER. This CDR3 region has 17 residues. Details on this clone: Antigen: not known.

This TCR came from a human donor with AIRE deficiency. The V and J genes are TRBV4-3 and TRBJ2-3, with D tentatively TRBD2 (6 bases). Sequences were obtained from conventional CD4+ T cells sorted from PBMCs. This CDR3 is CASSQDLRGLSTDTQYF. The CDR3 nucleotides read TGCGCCAGCAGCCAAGACTTGAGGGGACTTAGCACAGATACGCAGTATTTT.